The 6 T cell receptor beta chains presented below share a single source sample, sequenced in a study of T-cell reconstitution after alpha-beta-depleted transplantation in children. Construction of the TCRbeta library involved unique molecular identifiers. TCRdb processed the PCR reads anew with MiXCR; each CDR3 protein has one entry. The data hold about 980,000 distinct CDR3 sequences, with about 29% observed a single time. Sequences were derived from PBMCs, mostly from graft donor cells, sampled 360 days after TCRalphabeta/CD19-depleted stem cell transplant. The receptors were gathered from a boy under two years old who had a stem cell transplant for SCID, so the T cells may come from the graft donor.

The gene calls are TRBV18 and TRBJ2-1; D call uncertain. CDR1 KGHSH and CDR2 LQKENI come from the germline V gene. The CDR3 runs 14 residues. V was pared by 4 bases and J by 5 bases, with 12 bases between. CDR3 sequence reads: CASSLWQVDNEQFF. For the CDR3, the DNA is TGTGCCAGCTCACTGTGGCAGGTTGACAATGAGCAGTTCTTC.

The CDR3: CATTRGGRTEQFF. CDR3 DNA: TGTGCCACCACCCGGGGGGGTAGGACAGAGCAGTTCTTC. The chain joins TRBV12-3 or TRBV12-4 to TRBJ2-1, with 8 nucleotides matching TRBD2. The length of the CDR3 is 13 residues. V lost 10 bases to trimming and J lost 10 bases; unmatched junction nucleotides: 12.

V and J are TRBV7-3 and TRBJ2-1, with 9 nucleotides matching TRBD2. V gave up 2 bases and J gave up 6 bases; unmatched junction bases: 5. CDR1 is SGHTA, CDR2 FQGTGA, per germline. The CDR3 is 15 amino acids. The CDR3, as DNA: TGTGCCAGCAGCTTACGGCCAGCGGGGGGCAATGAGCAGTTCTTC. Its protein is CASSLRPAGGNEQFF.

This clonotype was found a few times. The chain joins TRBV3-1 to TRBJ1-5; 11 bases map to TRBD1. Trimming removed 1 base from V and 4 bases from J; junction bases left unmatched: 18. CDR1 is LGHDT and CDR2 is YNNKEL in the germline V gene (reference sequence). This CDR3 contains 21 residues. The CDR3 sequence: CASSQGPEGQGAIARNQPQHF. CDR3 DNA sequence: TGTGCCAGCAGCCAAGGTCCAGAAGGACAGGGGGCTATAGCGCGAAATCAGCCCCAGCATTTT.

The chain couples TRBV4-1 to TRBJ2-3, with 10 bases lining up with TRBD2. J gave up 2 bases and V 6 bases, and 5 bases lay outside the gene matches. Germline loops: CDR1 MGHRA, CDR2 YSYEKL. CDR3 size: 15 residues. The CDR3 is CASRYTSGATDTQYF. In DNA form, the CDR3 reads TGCGCCAGCAGGTACACTAGCGGGGCCACAGATACGCAGTATTTT.

The V gene is TRBV11-1, the J gene TRBJ2-5; D is ambiguous. This CDR3 contains 14 residues. The V end lost 5 bases, the J end lost 5 bases, and 15 bases lay between the germline ends. CDR1 is SGHAT and CDR2 is FQDESV in the germline V gene (reference sequence). The CDR3 DNA reads as TGTGCCAGCAGCCCCGAGTCGGCCGGTGAGACCCAGTACTTC. This codes for CASSPESAGETQYF.